This TCR beta chain was profiled in a study of cytotoxic CD8 clonotypes in ibrutinib-treated CLL. Trimming pared 4 bases from V and 0 bases from J, leaving 3 bases between. The germline CDR1 and CDR2 sequences are SQVTM and ANQGSEA. This CDR3 has 12 residues. Deep sequencing aimed at 1 in 200,000 to 1 in 1 million T cells' resolution. Libraries were prepared by immunoSEQ multiplex PCR; TCRdb keeps only in-frame clonotypes and omits some of them. The sample contains about 140,000 clones, 75% to 80% of which appear only once. The sequences come from PBMCs, collected after 24 months of ibrutinib treatment. The V gene is TRBV29-1, the J gene TRBJ1-4; D unclear. The clonotype comes from a human donor with chronic lymphocytic leukemia. Here the CDR3 reads CSVVATNEKLFF. The CDR3 DNA sequence: TGCAGCGTTGTGGCAACTAATGAAAAACTGTTTTTT.